The next 14 T cell receptor beta chains were all read from a single sample in a study of post-analysis software for immune sequencing data. Unique molecular identifiers had been added to the TCR beta cDNA libraries. TCRdb processed the PCR reads anew with MiXCR; each CDR3 protein has one entry. The table shows hundreds of thousands of distinct CDR3 sequences, with 53% occurring only once. The study's findings and limits: Roughly five TRBV segments appeared more often in patients than in controls, and TRBV5-6, TRBV5-1 and TRBV20-1 were among these.

These TCRs are of unknown antigen specificity. The sequencing sample was made of blood. Receptors were obtained from a girl aged 10-17 years with multiple sclerosis.

This rearrangement joins TRBV2 to TRBJ2-1; D is perhaps TRBD1 or TRBD2 (5 bases each). Trimming cost V 9 bases and J 9 bases, with 18 bases left between them. Germline CDR1 SNHLY, CDR2 FYNNEI. The CDR3 covers 13 residues. DNA of the CDR3: TGTGCCAGTACCCGGGACCCAGGGCCTGAGCAGTTCTTC. Protein product: CASTRDPGPEQFF.

About this clonotype itself: At one end the junction does not follow the germline gene, possibly because of a read error. V gene TRBV12-3 or TRBV12-4 combines with J gene TRBJ2-1; D could derive from TRBD1 or TRBD2 (5 bases each). This CDR3 contains 15 residues. The CDR3 DNA is TGTGCCTGCAGTCGGGACCCAGAATCCTACAATGAGCAGTTCTTC. Amino acid sequence: CACSRDPESYNEQFF.

This clonotype was seen only a few times. The chain has TRBV20-1 and TRBJ1-2; 8 bases are shared with TRBD1. Per germline, CDR1 DFQATT and CDR2 SNEGSKA (reference sequence). The CDR3 length is 13 residues. The V and J ends lost 5 bases and 7 bases, in that order; junction bases with no gene match: 9. DNA of the CDR3: TGCAGTGCTCGACAGGGGCCCCTTCCTGGCTACACCTTC. It translates to CSARQGPLPGYTF.

This chain joins TRBV6-1 and TRBJ2-7, with TRBD2 matching 9 bases. The tail of the sequence fits TRBJ2-5 better, so the J call may be wrong. Germline CDR1 reads MNHNS; CDR2 reads SASEGT. This CDR3 region has 16 residues. The CDR3 is CASSEVEGSGGETQYF. The CDR3 nucleotides are TGTGCCAGCAGTGAAGTTGAAGGAAGCGGGGGGGAGACCCAGTACTTC.

The chain carries TRBV5-1 and TRBJ2-3; D call uncertain. The CDR3 is 13 residues long. V lost 4 bases, J lost 3 bases, and 9 bases lay in between. The germline gives CDR1 SGHRS, CDR2 YFSETQ. Here the CDR3 reads CASSPGQTDTQYF. The CDR3 DNA sequence: TGCGCCAGCAGCCCTGGTCAGACAGATACGCAGTATTTT.

The chain employs TRBV9 and TRBJ1-1; D ambiguous. V lost 4 bases and J 2 bases, leaving 9 bases between the germline ends. The CDR3 is 13 residues long. Germline CDR1 and CDR2: SGDLS and YYNGEE. The CDR3 spells CASSQMVNTEAFF. The DNA of the CDR3 is TGTGCCAGCAGCCAGATGGTTAACACTGAAGCTTTCTTT.

This clonotype was found a few times. This sequence joins TRBV15 and TRBJ2-5; maybe TRBD1 (5 bases). With 3 bases removed from V and 1 base from J, the gap between germline ends came to 9 bases. The CDR3 contains 14 residues. Germline-derived CDR1 and CDR2 are LNHNV and YYDKDF (reference sequence). The CDR3 coding sequence is TGTGCCACCAGCAGTGGACAAATCCAAGAGACCCAGTACTTC. Translation: CATSSGQIQETQYF.

This clonotype was recorded only once. The rearrangement links TRBV20-1 to TRBJ1-2; maybe TRBD1 (6 bases). Germline V gives CDR1 DFQATT, CDR2 SNEGSKA (reference sequence). Trimming shortened V by 3 bases and J by 7 bases, and 18 bases separated the two germline ends. The CDR3 spans 14 residues. DNA for the CDR3: TGCAGTGCTAGCGCGGAAATGGTAGGGGGTGGCTACACCTTC. Translation: CSASAEMVGGGYTF.

V is TRBV11-2 and J is TRBJ1-1; the match to TRBD1 covers 10 bases. The CDR3 is 17 residues long. CDR1 and CDR2 (germline): SGHAT, FQNNGV. Trimming removed 6 bases from V and 1 base from J; junction bases left unmatched: 11. This CDR3 reads CASSRAGTGVKNTEAFF. In DNA, the CDR3 is TGTGCCAGCAGTCGCGCCGGGACAGGGGTGAAGAACACTGAAGCTTTCTTT. The whole variable domain, remainder taken from reference TRBV11-2 and TRBJ1-1, is EAGVAQSPRYKIIEKRQSVAFWCNPISGHATLYWYQQILGQGPKLLIQFQNNGVVDDSQLPKDRFSAERLKGVDSTLKIQPAKLEDSAVYLCASSRAGTGVKNTEAFFGQGTRLTVV.

Here the CDR3 DNA reads TGTGCCAGCAGTGAAGGAGGGGAAGCAGATACGCAGTATTTT. It is translated as CASSEGGEADTQYF. The rearrangement uses TRBV2 and TRBJ2-3; tentatively, D is TRBD1 or TRBD2 (5 bases each). The V end lost 1 base, the J end lost 4 bases, and 9 bases lay between the germline ends. Germline V gene lookup returns CDR1 SNHLY and CDR2 FYNNEI. The CDR3 sequence is 14 residues long.

The chain links TRBV6-6 to TRBJ2-3; D unclear. V lost 4 bases, J lost 4 bases, and 9 bases lay in between. This CDR3 spans 13 amino acids. The germline CDR1 and CDR2 sequences are MNHNY and SVGAGI (reference sequence). The CDR3 sequence: CASSFLGPDTQYF. The CDR3 region has the DNA TGTGCCAGCAGTTTCCTAGGGCCAGATACGCAGTATTTT.

This chain connects TRBV9 to TRBJ1-1; D remains unclear. In germline, CDR1 is SGDLS, CDR2 YYNGEE. Trimming took off 0 bases at V and 2 bases at J, with 11 bases between the two ends. The CDR3 length is 15 residues. Written as DNA, the CDR3 is TGTGCCAGCAGCGTAGAGGGCAGGACTAACACTGAAGCTTTCTTT. Translating gives CASSVEGRTNTEAFF.

The J gene is TRBJ2-7, the V gene TRBV20-1; 10 bases are shared with TRBD2. The CDR3 loop spans 14 amino acids. The J segment lost 2 bases and the V segment lost 3 bases, leaving 4 bases of the junction unmatched. The germline CDR1 and CDR2 sequences are DFQATT and SNEGSKA (reference sequence). For the CDR3, the DNA is TGCAGTGCTAGGGCCGGGACTAGCGCCTACGAGCAGTACTTC. The encoded protein is CSARAGTSAYEQYF.

This clonotype turned up a few times. The V call is TRBV2, the J call TRBJ1-2; D is uncertain. Trimming removed 4 bases at V and 7 bases at J, with 7 bases between. CDR1 and CDR2 (germline): SNHLY, FYNNEI. The CDR3 loop spans 11 amino acids. The CDR3 nucleotides read TGTGCCAGCAGTGGGGAGCTTGGCTACACCTTC. This translates into CASSGELGYTF.